The 11 T cell receptor beta chains given below trace back to one sample, sequenced in a study of post-analysis software for immune sequencing data. Study-wide findings and caveats: Roughly five TRBV segments were significantly more frequent in patients than in controls. TRBV5-6, TRBV5-1 and TRBV20-1 were among these segments.

Prepared TCR beta cDNA libraries contained unique molecular identifiers. TCRdb analysed the PCR reads with MiXCR anew, one entry per CDR3 protein. The sample shows hundreds of thousands of distinct CDR3 sequences, around 37% of them seen only once. Their antigens remain unidentified. The sequenced material came from blood. Source of these receptors: a girl under 18 with multiple sclerosis.

The CDR3 DNA is TGCGCCAGCAGCCAAGTTTCCCCTGTAAAACGACAGCCCTACGAGCAGTACTTC. Its translation: CASSQVSPVKRQPYEQYF. This chain connects TRBV4-1 to TRBJ2-7; the D gene is possibly TRBD1 (5 bases). Germline assignment: CDR1 MGHRA and CDR2 YSYEKL. The length of the CDR3 is 18 residues. Trimming removed 1 base at V and 2 bases at J, with 21 bases between.

CDR3 nucleotides: TGTGCCAGCAGCTTAAGGGGTGACCGCGAGCAGTACTTC. Protein product: CASSLRGDREQYF. The chain joins TRBV7-3 to TRBJ2-5; D gene uncertain. The J call may not be correct, given that the DNA end is closer to TRBJ2-7. Germline CDR1 is SGHTA and CDR2 is FQGTGA. CDR3 length: 13 residues.

The sample holds a few counts of this clonotype. The chain carries TRBV12-3 or TRBV12-4 and TRBJ2-1; TRBD2 matches 8 bases. After removal of 7 bases from V and 6 bases from J, the junction contained 5 bases not matched to a gene. The CDR3 extends over 13 amino acids. The CDR3 nucleotides read TGTGCCAGCACCGGGGGGGTGTTCAATGAGCAGTTCTTC. As protein: CASTGGVFNEQFF.

V is TRBV29-1 and J is TRBJ1-3; D remains unclear. V was cut by 3 bases and J by 0 bases, with 9 bases left in between. The CDR3 covers 14 residues. Germline CDR1 SQVTM, CDR2 ANQGSEA. CDR3: CSVDIDNSGNTIYF. In DNA form, the CDR3 reads TGCAGCGTTGATATTGATAACTCTGGAAACACCATATATTTT.

The CDR3 DNA reads as TGCGCCAGCAGCCCATTTACGGGGGCTGCGTACGAGCAGTACTTC. This translates into CASSPFTGAAYEQYF. This chain uses TRBV4-3 with TRBJ2-7, with D perhaps being TRBD1 or TRBD2 (6 bases each). From germline, CDR1 is LGHNA and CDR2 YSLEER. V lost 4 bases, J lost 4 bases, and 17 bases lay in between. The CDR3 sequence is 15 residues long.

This clonotype was counted a single time. This sequence joins TRBV7-9 and TRBJ2-1, with D unresolved. Deletions cut 6 bases from V and 7 bases from J, with 16 bases between. The CDR3 is 14 residues long. Per germline, CDR1 SEHNR and CDR2 FQNEAQ (reference sequence). The CDR3: CASSSYTFGNEQFF. DNA for the CDR3: TGTGCCAGCAGTTCCTACACATTCGGAAATGAGCAGTTCTTC.

The chain is built from TRBV28 and TRBJ2-5; D gene uncertain. The CDR3 is made up of 12 amino acids. V shed 10 bases and J shed 11 bases, with 20 bases lying between them. The V gene's germline CDR1 is MDHEN and CDR2 SYDVKM. CDR3 DNA: TGTGCCACTAAGGGTTTCCGCTACGTGCAGTACTTC. This codes for CATKGFRYVQYF.

The genes are TRBV12-3 or TRBV12-4 and TRBJ1-5, with TRBD1 as a possible D gene (6 bases). V was clipped by 1 base and J by 5 bases, with 12 bases between them. This CDR3 region has 15 residues. CDR3 sequence reads: CASSLVPGAHQPQHF. Here the CDR3 DNA reads TGTGCCAGCAGTTTAGTTCCAGGGGCTCATCAGCCCCAGCATTTT.

This chain connects TRBV2 to TRBJ1-2, with D maybe TRBD1 (5 bases). The V and J ends lost 7 bases and 8 bases respectively, with 17 bases between them. The CDR3 loop spans 13 amino acids. The germline gives CDR1 SNHLY, CDR2 FYNNEI. The CDR3 region is CASKRDPLGGYTF. CDR3 DNA sequence: TGTGCCAGCAAGAGGGACCCTCTGGGGGGCTACACCTTC.

This clonotype showed up just a few times. The chain joins TRBV5-1 to TRBJ2-5, with D perhaps being TRBD1 or TRBD2 (5 bases each). The better agreement between TRBJ2-7 and the DNA end casts doubt on the J call. The CDR3 runs to 14 residues. Per the germline V gene, CDR1 is SGHRS and CDR2 is YFSETQ. The CDR3 reads CASRDGTDAYEQYF. CDR3 coding DNA: TGCGCCAGCAGGGACGGGACGGATGCCTACGAGCAGTACTTC.

This clonotype was counted a single time. Just one base apart from a much larger clone, this may be a read error. The chain employs TRBV25-1 and TRBJ1-2; TRBD1 is a possible D gene (6 bases). V was shortened by 2 bases and J by 4 bases, with 11 bases between the two germline ends. CDR3 length: 14 amino acids. Germline CDR1 and CDR2: MGHDK and SYGVNS. This CDR3 is CASSEGGNPYGYTF. As DNA, the CDR3 is TGTGCCAGCAGTGAAGGGGGCAATCCCTATGGCTACACCTTC.